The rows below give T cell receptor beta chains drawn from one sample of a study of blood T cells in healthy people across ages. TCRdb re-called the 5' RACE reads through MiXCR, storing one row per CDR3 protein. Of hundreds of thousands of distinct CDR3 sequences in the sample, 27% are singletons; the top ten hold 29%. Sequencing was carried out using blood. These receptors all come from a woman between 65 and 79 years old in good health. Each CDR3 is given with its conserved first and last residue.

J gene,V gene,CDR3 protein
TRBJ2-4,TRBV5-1,CASSHGTGVEGTSIQYF
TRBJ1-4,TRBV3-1,CASSLSAGTGTEKLFF
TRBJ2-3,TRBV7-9,CASSQRIGTDTQYF
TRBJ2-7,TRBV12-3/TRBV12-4,CASSGNRNYEQYF
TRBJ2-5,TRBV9,CASSDPQGMYF
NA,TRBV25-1,CASSRDSLYEQYF
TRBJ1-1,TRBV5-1,CASSPGTGGLTAFF
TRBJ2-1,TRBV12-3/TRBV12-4,CASSGQYYEQFF
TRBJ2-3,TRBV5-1,CASSLGPTSGIDAQYF
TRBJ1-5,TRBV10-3,CAISGGGGNQPQHF
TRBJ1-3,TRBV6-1,CASRERGSGNTIYF
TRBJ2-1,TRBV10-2,CASQGQGAHNEQFF
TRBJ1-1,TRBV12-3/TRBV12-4,CASSLNRATEAFF
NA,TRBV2,CASTSGLASNEQFF
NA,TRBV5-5,CASRKWGTSSYEQYF
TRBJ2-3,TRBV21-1,CASSSNLAGVADTQYF
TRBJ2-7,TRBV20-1,CSARDRVQAGNYEQYF
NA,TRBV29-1,CSVGGLAGVGEQFF
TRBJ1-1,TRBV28,CASTGTGLGVYTEAFF
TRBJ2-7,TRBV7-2,CAGSFRGAEYEQYF
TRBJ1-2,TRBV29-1,CSVVRQEENYGYTF
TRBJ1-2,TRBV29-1,CSVEFGGQGPLYGYTF
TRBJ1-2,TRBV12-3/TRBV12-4,CASTQLSGQGPNYGYTF
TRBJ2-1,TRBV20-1,CSAATGNEEQFF
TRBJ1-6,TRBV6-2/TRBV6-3,CASNPTGKGSPLHF
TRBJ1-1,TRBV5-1,CASSGDRVGSEAFF
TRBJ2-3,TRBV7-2,CASSSDGLAGDTQYF
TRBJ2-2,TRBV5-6,CASKVSANTGELFF
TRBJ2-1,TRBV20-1,CSAASGTVHNEQFF
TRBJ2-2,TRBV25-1,CASSRQVNTGELFF
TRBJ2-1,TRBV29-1,CSVEGTSGAYNEQFF
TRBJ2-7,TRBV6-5,CASSRDAAYEQYF
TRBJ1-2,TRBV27,CASSLRGGDRGYYGYTF
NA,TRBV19,CASSPLGLINEQFF
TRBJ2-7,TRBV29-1,CSVVKASGGSEQYF
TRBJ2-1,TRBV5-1,CASSYLTSYNEQFF
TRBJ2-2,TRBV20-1,CSARDAGTSGPYTGELFF
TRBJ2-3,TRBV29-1,CSGGTSGTPTDTQYF
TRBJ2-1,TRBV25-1,CASSKLGNTYNEQFF
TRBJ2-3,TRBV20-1,CSAMGAGQGSPYTDTQYF
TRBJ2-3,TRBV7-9,CASSSTWREKEDTQYF
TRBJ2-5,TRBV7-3,CASSLTGGFLETQYF
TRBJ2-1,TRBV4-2,CASSQASGTSVGNEQFF
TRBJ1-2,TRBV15,CATSRDAVTGRVGYTF
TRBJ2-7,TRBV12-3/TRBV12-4,CASSPSGRPLDEQYF
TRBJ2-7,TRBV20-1,CSASGTGGVYEQYF
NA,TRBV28,CASSRMGGGLSEQYF
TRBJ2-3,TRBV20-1,CSAARTSGSSHTQYF
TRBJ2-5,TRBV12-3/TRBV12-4,CASSLKGSKGTQYF
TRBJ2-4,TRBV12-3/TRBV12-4,CASSEPGGHGIQYF
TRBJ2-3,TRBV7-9,CASSLSMGPEYTDTQYF
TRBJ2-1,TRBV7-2,CASSLTSTYNEQFF
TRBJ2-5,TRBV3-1,CASSQKETQYF
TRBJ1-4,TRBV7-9,CASSLKGAGTNEKLFF